The 30 T cell receptor beta chains below all came from one sample that was sequenced in a study of cytomegalovirus exposure and HLA in healthy donors. PCR involved 60 Vbeta and 13 Jbeta primers. Clones were read by immunoSEQ multiplex PCR, and TCRdb kept only the in-frame ones, dropping some. This table has around 190,000 clones, 87% appearing once. Sample: PBMCs. The origin of the receptors is a boy aged 2 to 9 in good health and CMV-seronegative.

The rearrangement uses TRBV27 and TRBJ1-5, with a weak D call TRBD1 (5 bases). This CDR3 is built from 13 residues. With 5 bases removed from V and 7 bases from J, the gap between germline ends came to 12 bases. CDR1 and CDR2 (germline): MNHEY, SMNVEV (reference sequence). CDR3 sequence reads: CASSPRGGQPQHF. CDR3 DNA: TGTGCCAGCAGTCCCCGGGGGGGACAGCCCCAGCATTTT.

In its sample, this clone was seen a few times. The chain joins TRBV5-6 to TRBJ2-1; 11 bases match TRBD2. J gave up 7 bases and V 3 bases, and 9 bases lay outside the gene matches. The CDR3 has 16 residues. CDR1 and CDR2 from the germline V gene are SGHDT and YYEEEE. The CDR3 spells CASSWLAGGPGNEQFF. The CDR3 bases are TGTGCCAGCAGCTGGTTAGCGGGAGGGCCTGGGAATGAGCAGTTCTTC.

The genes are TRBV19 and TRBJ2-1; D remains ambiguous. The CDR3 length is 11 residues. The germline gives CDR1 LNHDA, CDR2 SQIVND (reference sequence). Between the trimmed V and J ends, which lost 10 bases and 9 bases, there was a span of 13 bases. This chain's CDR3 is CATLEVGEQFF. As DNA, the CDR3 is TGTGCCACCCTAGAAGTAGGTGAGCAGTTCTTC.

This rearrangement joins TRBV5-1 to TRBJ1-6, with no clear D. In germline, CDR1 is SGHRS, CDR2 YFSETQ. This CDR3 spans 14 amino acids. Trimming took 5 bases from V and 8 from J, leaving 14 bases between them. The CDR3 coding sequence is TGCGCCAGCAGGAGGGAGATCCGGGATTCACCCCTCCACTTT. Translation gives CASRREIRDSPLHF. Full variable domain (outside the CDR3, taken from reference TRBV5-1 and TRBJ1-6): KAGVTQTPRYLIKTRGQQVTLSCSPISGHRSVSWYQQTPGQGLQFLFEYFSETQRNKGNFPGRFSGRQFSNSRSEMNVSTLELGDSALYLCASRREIRDSPLHFGNGTRLTVT.

The rearrangement uses TRBV6-5 and TRBJ2-2; D not certain. This CDR3 has 15 amino acids. Trimming took 7 bases from V and 3 from J, leaving 15 bases between them. The V gene's germline CDR1 is MNHEY and CDR2 SVGAGI. The CDR3 DNA sequence: TGTGCCAGCAACCCCCGGTCGGGTCACACCGGGGAGCTGTTTTTT. Translated: CASNPRSGHTGELFF.

The rearrangement links TRBV7-2 to TRBJ2-5; possibly TRBD2 for D (6 bases). CDR3 size: 13 residues. Trimming pared 3 bases from V and 5 bases from J, leaving 10 bases between. Germline V gene sequence: CDR1 SGHTA, CDR2 FQGNSA. The CDR3 reads CASSFPGSETQYF. In DNA, the CDR3 is TGTGCCAGCAGCTTCCCCGGGAGCGAGACCCAGTACTTC.

The gene calls are TRBV28 and TRBJ2-7; 9 bases match TRBD1. V was pared by 6 bases and J by 0 bases, with 9 bases of the junction left unmatched. This CDR3 comprises 16 residues. CDR1 and CDR2 (germline): MDHEN, SYDVKM. This chain's CDR3 is CASSTPGTGSSYEQYF. The CDR3 DNA is TGTGCCAGCAGCACCCCAGGGACAGGGAGCTCCTACGAGCAGTACTTC. The full variable domain, rest sourced from reference TRBV28 and TRBJ2-7, is DVKVTQSSRYLVKRTGEKVFLECVQDMDHENMFWYRQDPGLGLRLIYFSYDVKMKEKGDIPEGYSVSREKKERFSLILESASTNQTSMYLCASSTPGTGSSYEQYFGPGTRLTVT.

This chain uses TRBV7-8 with TRBJ2-7; 9 nucleotides agree with TRBD1. Per the germline V gene, CDR1 is SGHVS and CDR2 is FQNEAQ. The CDR3 length is 13 residues. Trimming removed 6 bases from V and 1 base from J; junction bases left unmatched: 1. CDR3 residues: CASRGTGSYEQYF. The CDR3 coding sequence is TGTGCCAGCAGGGGGACAGGGTCCTACGAGCAGTACTTC. The full variable domain, in which reference TRBV7-8 and TRBJ2-7 provide the parts outside the CDR3, is GAGVSQSPRYKVAKRGQDVALRCDPISGHVSLFWYQQALGQGPEFLTYFQNEAQLDKSGLPSDRFFAERPEGSVSTLKIQRTQQEDSAVYLCASRGTGSYEQYFGPGTRLTVT.

As to this clone: The junction does not match germline at one end; this may be a read error. The genes are TRBV5-1 and TRBJ2-7; 12 bases fit TRBD2. This CDR3 is built from 14 residues. CDR1 SGHRS and CDR2 YFSETQ come from the germline V gene. CDR3 loop: CASRLGLAGIEQYF. The CDR3 DNA reads TGCGCCAGCAGGTTGGGACTAGCGGGTATCGAGCAGTACTTC. Complete variable domain (other parts from reference TRBV5-1 and TRBJ2-7): KAGVTQTPRYLIKTRGQQVTLSCSPISGHRSVSWYQQTPGQGLQFLFEYFSETQRNKGNFPGRFSGRQFSNSRSEMNVSTLELGDSALYLCASRLGLAGIEQYFGPGTRLTVT.

Note on this clone: In the same sample, other DNA sequences code for this CDR3. The chain couples TRBV28 to TRBJ1-5; D not certain. The ends were cut back, 2 bases at V and 4 bases at J, with 9 bases in the middle. The CDR3 is 14 amino acids. Germline V lookup: CDR1 MDHEN, CDR2 SYDVKM. This CDR3 is CASSLGAVNQPQHF. The CDR3 DNA sequence: TGTGCCAGCAGTTTAGGTGCAGTAAATCAGCCCCAGCATTTT.

As regards this clone: This is likely a read error, given that the CDR3 carries no conserved phenylalanine or tryptophan at its end. The chain employs TRBV27 and TRBJ2-7, with 10 bases lining up with TRBD2. The CDR3 is 15 amino acids. Losses at the gene ends were 3 bases for V and 2 bases for J; bases not matched to a gene: 4. Looked up from germline, CDR1 is MNHEY and CDR2 is SMNVEV (reference sequence). The CDR3 protein is CASSFSGGPTYEQYL. In nucleotides, the CDR3 is TGTGCCAGCAGTTTTAGCGGGGGGCCAACCTACGAGCAGTACCTC.

The chain's CDR3 is CASSYRLGGGGNTIYF. The CDR3 region has the DNA TGTGCCAGCAGTTACCGTTTGGGAGGTGGTGGAAACACCATATATTTT. J is TRBJ1-3 and V is TRBV6-5; D gene uncertain. From germline, CDR1 is MNHEY and CDR2 SVGAGI. The CDR3 sequence is 16 residues long. V gave up 2 bases and J gave up 3 bases, with 14 bases separating them.

This clone occurred once. One end of the junction is discordant with germline, which a read error may explain. The chain uses TRBV7-9 and TRBJ1-1; TRBD1 agrees at 9 bases. This CDR3 is built from 16 residues. Germline CDR1 SEHNR, CDR2 FQNEAQ (reference sequence). The CDR3 nucleotides are TGTTCCAGCAGCCTGAGACAGGGGGTGGTGAACACTGAAGCTTTCTTT. Amino acid sequence: CSSSLRQGVVNTEAFF. The complete variable domain, with remaining parts taken from reference TRBV7-9 and TRBJ1-1, reads DTGVSQNPRHKITKRGQNVTFRCDPISEHNRLYWYRQTLGQGPEFLTYFQNEAQLEKSRLLSDRFSAERPKGSFSTLEIQRTEQGDSAMYLCSSSLRQGVVNTEAFFGQGTRLTVV.

The CDR3 sequence: CSVLFLGTVSYEQYF. The CDR3, as DNA: TGCAGCGTTCTTTTTTTGGGGACAGTCTCCTACGAGCAGTACTTC. This chain uses TRBV29-1 with TRBJ2-7, with 7 bases aligning to TRBD1. The CDR3 contains 15 residues. The J segment lost 0 bases and the V segment lost 5 bases, leaving 10 bases of the junction unmatched. Germline CDR1 is SQVTM and CDR2 is ANQGSEA.

The sample holds a few counts of this clone. The chain employs TRBV4-2 and TRBJ1-1; D is unclear. The CDR3 extends over 14 amino acids. Looked up from germline, CDR1 is LGHNA and CDR2 is YNFKEQ. Deletions cut 0 bases from V and 1 base from J, with 6 bases between. The CDR3: CASSQDPGNTEAFF. The CDR3, as DNA: TGTGCCAGCAGCCAAGATCCAGGGAACACTGAAGCTTTCTTT.

The chain joins TRBV2 to TRBJ2-6; possibly TRBD2 for D (5 bases). V was shortened by 7 bases and J by 5 bases, with 12 bases between the two germline ends. The CDR3 loop spans 14 amino acids. Germline V gene lookup returns CDR1 SNHLY and CDR2 FYNNEI. CDR3 DNA sequence: TGTGCCAGCACCAACGGGGTAAGGGCCAACGTCCTGACTTTC. Translation: CASTNGVRANVLTF.

The chain has TRBV11-2 and TRBJ2-2, with D tentatively TRBD2 (6 bases). Deletions cut 8 bases from V and 3 bases from J, with 7 bases between. Germline-derived CDR1 and CDR2 are SGHAT and FQNNGV. The CDR3 is 12 amino acids. In DNA, the CDR3 is TGTGCCAGCGGAGGGTACACCGGGGAGCTGTTTTTT. It specifies CASGGYTGELFF.

This clone was detected once. This chain joins TRBV7-3 and TRBJ2-3; 9 bases map to TRBD2. V was clipped by 9 bases and J by 5 bases; unmatched bases: 12. CDR3 size: 15 residues. Germline CDR1 is SGHTA and CDR2 is FQGTGA. Written as DNA, the CDR3 is TGTGCCAGGCGGTGGGGCGGGGGGGCCGTAGATACGCAGTATTTT. Translation gives CARRWGGGAVDTQYF.

The rearrangement uses TRBV12-5 and TRBJ2-3; D ambiguous. The CDR3 covers 13 residues. Germline V gives CDR1 LGHNT, CDR2 FRNRAP. V lost 2 bases, J lost 6 bases, and 9 bases lay in between. The CDR3 loop is CASGLSRTDTQYF. The CDR3, as DNA: TGTGCTAGTGGTTTGTCCAGAACGGATACGCAGTATTTT.

This clone was seen just once. The CDR3 bases are TGTGCCACCGCGGGGGTTGGGTCTTTTCAGCCCCAGCATTTT. Amino acid sequence: CATAGVGSFQPQHF. The chain combines TRBV25-1 with TRBJ1-5; D perhaps matches TRBD1 (5 bases). The V end was cut by 10 bases, the J end by 6 bases, with 19 bases between. This CDR3 is built from 14 residues. The germline V gene encodes CDR1 MGHDK and CDR2 SYGVNS. The full variable domain, its missing parts supplied by reference TRBV25-1 and TRBJ1-5, is EADIYQTPRYLVIGTGKKITLECSQTMGHDKMYWYQQDPGMELHLIHYSYGVNSTEKGDLSSESTVSRIRTEHFPLTLESARPSHTSQYLCATAGVGSFQPQHFGDGTRLSIL.

This clone has more than one count but fewer than ten. The V gene is TRBV6-1, the J gene TRBJ1-4, with a possible D match to TRBD1 (6 bases). This CDR3 spans 15 amino acids. V was cut by 4 bases and J by 0 bases, with 9 bases left in between. Germline assignment: CDR1 MNHNS and CDR2 SASEGT. CDR3 DNA: TGTGCCAGCAGTGGGACAGCAGCAACTAATGAAAAACTGTTTTTT. Protein sequence: CASSGTAATNEKLFF.

This chain links TRBV7-8 with TRBJ1-2; weak D call: TRBD1 (5 bases). The germline gives CDR1 SGHVS, CDR2 FQNEAQ. The CDR3 is 14 amino acids. V was trimmed by 1 base and J by 6 bases, leaving 12 bases between them. CDR3 amino acids: CASSLGVGGDGYTF. The CDR3 DNA follows: TGTGCCAGCAGCTTAGGGGTAGGAGGGGATGGCTACACCTTC.

The CDR3 reads CASSYGQNAEKLFF. The CDR3 DNA reads as TGTGCCAGCAGTTATGGTCAGAACGCCGAAAAACTGTTTTTT. The chain has TRBV6-5 and TRBJ1-4; D unresolved. CDR1 is MNHEY and CDR2 is SVGAGI in the germline V gene. There are 14 residues in the CDR3. V lost 3 bases to trimming and J lost 8 bases, with 13 bases between them.

Only one count was recorded for this clone. CDR3 sequence (DNA): TGTGCCAGCAGTATTAGCGGGGGGGAATACAATGAGCAGTTCTTC. The encoded protein is CASSISGGEYNEQFF. The V and J genes are TRBV7-3 and TRBJ2-1, with TRBD2 identical over 11 bases. V trimming: 6 bases; J trimming: 4 bases; junction bases outside the gene matches: 5. The CDR3 contains 15 residues. The V gene's germline CDR1 is SGHTA and CDR2 FQGTGA.

This chain joins TRBV10-3 and TRBJ2-3; 11 bases are a match to TRBD2. Trimming cost V 2 bases and J 1 base; bases outside gene matches: 8. This CDR3 is built from 18 residues. Per germline, CDR1 ENHRY and CDR2 SYGVKD. The CDR3 nucleotides read TGTGCCATCAGTGAGCGAAGACCGGGACTAGCGGGCACAGATACGCAGTATTTT. Protein: CAISERRPGLAGTDTQYF.

The rearrangement joins TRBV19 to TRBJ1-5; 7 bases are a match to TRBD1. The CDR3 extends over 16 amino acids. The trim removed 1 base at V and 3 bases at J, leaving 6 bases unmatched. The germline gives CDR1 LNHDA, CDR2 SQIVND (reference sequence). For the CDR3, the DNA is TGTGCCAGTAGTATAGCCCAGGGGGGATCCAATCAGCCCCAGCATTTT. Residues: CASSIAQGGSNQPQHF.

The V gene is TRBV5-4, the J gene TRBJ1-3, with D tentatively TRBD1 (5 bases). Trimming cost V 3 bases and J 4 bases, with 20 bases left between them. The CDR3 totals 17 residues. Germline V lookup: CDR1 SGHNT, CDR2 YYREEE (reference sequence). In DNA form, the CDR3 reads TGTGCCAGCAGCTCCCGACAGAAACCTCTCTCGGGAAACACCATATATTTT. Translating gives CASSSRQKPLSGNTIYF. The full variable domain, completed using reference TRBV5-4 and TRBJ1-3, is ETGVTQSPTHLIKTRGQQVTLRCSSQSGHNTVSWYQQALGQGPQFIFQYYREEENGRGNFPPRFSGLQFPNYSSELNVNALELDDSALYLCASSSRQKPLSGNTIYFGEGSWLTVV.

The chain recombines TRBV6-5 with TRBJ2-3; D remains ambiguous. V was pared by 4 bases and J by 7 bases, with 12 bases between. The CDR3 covers 13 residues. Germline V gives CDR1 MNHEY, CDR2 SVGAGI. CDR3 in amino acids: CASSLTEKHTQYF. The CDR3 DNA reads as TGTGCCAGCAGTTTAACCGAGAAGCATACGCAGTATTTT.

This clone was seen just once. The chain uses TRBV11-2 and TRBJ2-7; D might be TRBD2 (6 bases). This CDR3 comprises 13 residues. V lost 2 bases, J lost 5 bases, and 10 bases lay in between. Germline assignment: CDR1 SGHAT and CDR2 FQNNGV. CDR3 DNA sequence: TGTGCCAGCAGCTTACGGGGACTCGACGAGCAGTACTTC. Amino acids: CASSLRGLDEQYF.

The CDR3 coding sequence is TGTGCCATCAGTGAGCCCGGCAGTGGAGCTAGCACAGATACGCAGTATTTT. Its protein product is CAISEPGSGASTDTQYF. This chain links TRBV10-3 with TRBJ2-3; D is undetermined. Trimming took off 2 bases at V and 0 bases at J, with 15 bases between the two ends. The germline gives CDR1 ENHRY, CDR2 SYGVKD. CDR3 size: 17 residues.